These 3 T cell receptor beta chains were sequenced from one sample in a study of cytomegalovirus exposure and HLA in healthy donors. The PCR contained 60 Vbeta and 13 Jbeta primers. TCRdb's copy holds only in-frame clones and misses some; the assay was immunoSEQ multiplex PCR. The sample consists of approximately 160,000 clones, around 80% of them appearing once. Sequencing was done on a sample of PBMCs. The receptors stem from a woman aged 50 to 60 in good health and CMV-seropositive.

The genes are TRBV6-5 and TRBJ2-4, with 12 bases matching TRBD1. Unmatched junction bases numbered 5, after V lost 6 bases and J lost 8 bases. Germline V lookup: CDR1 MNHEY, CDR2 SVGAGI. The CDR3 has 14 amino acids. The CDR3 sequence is CASSRDRGLDIQYF. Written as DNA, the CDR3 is TGTGCCAGCAGCAGGGACAGGGGGCTGGACATTCAGTACTTC.

The CDR3 DNA reads TGTGCCAGCATTGGGGACTCCATCTACTCTGGGGCCAACGTCCTGACTTTC. Its translation is CASIGDSIYSGANVLTF. V usage is TRBV28 and J usage is TRBJ2-6; TRBD2 might be the D (6 bases). The V gene's germline CDR1 is MDHEN and CDR2 SYDVKM. The CDR3 totals 17 residues. The V and J ends lost 7 bases and 0 bases respectively, with 16 bases between them.

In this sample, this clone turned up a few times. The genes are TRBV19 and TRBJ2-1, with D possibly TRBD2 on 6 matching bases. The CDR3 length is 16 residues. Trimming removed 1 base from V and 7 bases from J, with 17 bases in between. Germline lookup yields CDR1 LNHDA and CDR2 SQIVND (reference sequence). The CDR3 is CASSIGGLADRNEQFF. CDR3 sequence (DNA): TGTGCCAGTAGTATAGGCGGTTTAGCGGACCGGAATGAGCAGTTCTTC.